Listed below are T cell receptor beta chains from one sample, sequenced in a study of blood T cell repertoires in COVID-19. This table comes from immunoSEQ multiplex PCR, and its TCRdb copy is limited to in-frame clones, with some not included. Of 200,000 to 300,000 clones in the sample, 80% to 90% were seen once. The sequencing input was PBMCs or T cells enriched from blood (not recorded which). The receptors stem from a woman between 35 and 50 years old who had been exposed to COVID-19. Both conserved end residues are part of each CDR3. The order of the fields is J gene, D gene, clone size, V gene, CDR3 protein. D genes are given only for firm matches. The size field is filled for only some rows; it gives once, few, many or a size class.

j_gene: TRBJ2-4; d_gene: .; abundance: .; v_gene: TRBV5-8; CDR3aa: CASGRVIQYF
j_gene: TRBJ2-6; d_gene: TRBD1; abundance: .; v_gene: TRBV2; CDR3aa: CASSPQGAPGVYGANVLTF
j_gene: TRBJ2-3; d_gene: .; abundance: .; v_gene: TRBV25-1; CDR3aa: CASSGGQGIDTQYF
j_gene: TRBJ2-5; d_gene: .; abundance: few; v_gene: TRBV6-4; CDR3aa: CASSERPGSQETQYF
j_gene: TRBJ1-1; d_gene: .; abundance: .; v_gene: TRBV11-3; CDR3aa: CASSLRGVTEAFF
j_gene: TRBJ1-2; d_gene: TRBD1; abundance: few; v_gene: TRBV5-4; CDR3aa: CASSSLLGQGVNGYTF
j_gene: TRBJ2-1; d_gene: TRBD2; abundance: few; v_gene: TRBV6-5; CDR3aa: CATTGGGGNEQFF
j_gene: TRBJ1-1; d_gene: .; abundance: .; v_gene: TRBV5-5; CDR3aa: CASSLWGGSNTEAFF
j_gene: TRBJ2-5; d_gene: TRBD1; abundance: once; v_gene: TRBV12-3/TRBV12-4; CDR3aa: CASGQGARETQYF
j_gene: TRBJ2-3; d_gene: .; abundance: .; v_gene: TRBV10-3; CDR3aa: CAISDLSTDTQYF
j_gene: TRBJ1-3; d_gene: .; abundance: .; v_gene: TRBV11-2; CDR3aa: CASSNSGNTIYF
j_gene: TRBJ2-1; d_gene: TRBD2; abundance: few; v_gene: TRBV4-3; CDR3aa: CASSQDWRGLAVYNEQFF
j_gene: TRBJ1-5; d_gene: .; abundance: .; v_gene: TRBV7-9; CDR3aa: CASSLQGTNQPQHF
j_gene: TRBJ1-2; d_gene: TRBD1; abundance: .; v_gene: TRBV2; CDR3aa: CASTRSGGGYGYTF
j_gene: TRBJ2-5; d_gene: .; abundance: .; v_gene: TRBV6-5; CDR3aa: CASSYSGSETQYF
j_gene: TRBJ2-2; d_gene: .; abundance: .; v_gene: TRBV13; CDR3aa: CASSLGSGGELFF
j_gene: TRBJ1-4; d_gene: .; abundance: .; v_gene: TRBV29-1; CDR3aa: CSVRRGMANEKLFF
j_gene: TRBJ2-5; d_gene: TRBD1; abundance: once; v_gene: TRBV6-6; CDR3aa: CASSRDRGGGETQYF
j_gene: TRBJ1-6; d_gene: .; abundance: few; v_gene: TRBV13; CDR3aa: CASSLFQGGNSYGSPLHF
j_gene: TRBJ1-5; d_gene: .; abundance: .; v_gene: TRBV19; CDR3aa: CASSIGGGGVKNQPQHF
j_gene: TRBJ2-2; d_gene: TRBD2; abundance: .; v_gene: TRBV13; CDR3aa: CASSRFAGVTGELFF
j_gene: TRBJ2-1; d_gene: TRBD1; abundance: .; v_gene: TRBV29-1; CDR3aa: CSVEDGTGDQDEQFF
j_gene: TRBJ2-5; d_gene: .; abundance: .; v_gene: TRBV4-1; CDR3aa: CASSLGVQETQYF
j_gene: TRBJ2-2; d_gene: .; abundance: .; v_gene: TRBV2; CDR3aa: CANTGRRNTGELFF
j_gene: TRBJ2-7; d_gene: .; abundance: .; v_gene: TRBV7-8; CDR3aa: CASSSYRAKYF
j_gene: TRBJ1-2; d_gene: .; abundance: few; v_gene: TRBV10-3; CDR3aa: CAISDSTRNYGYTF
j_gene: TRBJ2-5; d_gene: .; abundance: .; v_gene: TRBV7-7; CDR3aa: CASSPPGYQETQYF
j_gene: TRBJ1-2; d_gene: .; abundance: .; v_gene: TRBV28; CDR3aa: CASSLLGQVYGYTF
j_gene: TRBJ2-1; d_gene: TRBD1; abundance: once; v_gene: TRBV10-3; CDR3aa: CATLAGGTGSLEQFF
j_gene: TRBJ2-1; d_gene: TRBD1; abundance: .; v_gene: TRBV4-2; CDR3aa: CASSQEDRGINEQFF
j_gene: TRBJ1-2; d_gene: TRBD1; abundance: .; v_gene: TRBV2; CDR3aa: CASRGTATNYGYTF
j_gene: TRBJ2-5; d_gene: TRBD2; abundance: .; v_gene: TRBV7-2; CDR3aa: CASSLPGRAPTETQYF
j_gene: TRBJ2-3; d_gene: .; abundance: .; v_gene: TRBV7-8; CDR3aa: CASSRLAEFTDTQYF
j_gene: TRBJ1-4; d_gene: .; abundance: .; v_gene: TRBV28; CDR3aa: CASSLWAGPNEKLFF
j_gene: TRBJ1-1; d_gene: TRBD1; abundance: .; v_gene: TRBV10-3; CDR3aa: CASHRGMNTEAFF
j_gene: TRBJ1-2; d_gene: .; abundance: .; v_gene: TRBV10-3; CDR3aa: CAISEPLGGRRFDGYGYTF
j_gene: TRBJ1-1; d_gene: .; abundance: .; v_gene: TRBV7-3; CDR3aa: CASSLGQNTEAFF
j_gene: TRBJ1-2; d_gene: .; abundance: .; v_gene: TRBV29-1; CDR3aa: CSVQGVGINYGYTF
j_gene: TRBJ2-1; d_gene: TRBD1; abundance: .; v_gene: TRBV7-3; CDR3aa: CASSSDRGNEQFF
j_gene: TRBJ1-3; d_gene: .; abundance: .; v_gene: TRBV4-1; CDR3aa: CASSLRTDSGNTIYF
j_gene: TRBJ1-3; d_gene: .; abundance: .; v_gene: TRBV7-9; CDR3aa: CASSSPAGRAGNTIYF
j_gene: TRBJ1-6; d_gene: .; abundance: .; v_gene: TRBV18; CDR3aa: CASSPLGQSNSPLHF